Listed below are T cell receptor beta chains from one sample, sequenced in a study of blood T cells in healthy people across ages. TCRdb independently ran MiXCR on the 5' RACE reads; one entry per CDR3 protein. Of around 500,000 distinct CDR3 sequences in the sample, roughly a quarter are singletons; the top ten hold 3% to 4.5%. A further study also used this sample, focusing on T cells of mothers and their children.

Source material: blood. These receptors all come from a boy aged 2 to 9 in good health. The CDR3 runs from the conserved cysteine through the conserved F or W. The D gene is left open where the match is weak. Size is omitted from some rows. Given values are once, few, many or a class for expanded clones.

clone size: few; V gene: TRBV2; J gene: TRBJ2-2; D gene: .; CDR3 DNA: TGTGCCAGCAGAACTGGGGGCGGGGAGCTGTTTTTT; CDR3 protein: CASRTGGGELFF
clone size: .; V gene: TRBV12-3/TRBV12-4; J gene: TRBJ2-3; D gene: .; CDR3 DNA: TGTGCCAGCAGTTACGGAGCCAGCACAGATACGCAGTATTTT; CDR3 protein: CASSYGASTDTQYF
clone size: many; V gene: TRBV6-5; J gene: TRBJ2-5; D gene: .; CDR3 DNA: TGTGCCAGCAGTTATAGGAGAGGAGGTCAAGAGACCCAGTACTTC; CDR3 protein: CASSYRRGGQETQYF
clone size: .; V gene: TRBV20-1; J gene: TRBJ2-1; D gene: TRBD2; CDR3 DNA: TGCAGTGCTAGTTCTAGCGGGGGGTTCGATGAGCAGTTCTTC; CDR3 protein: CSASSSGGFDEQFF
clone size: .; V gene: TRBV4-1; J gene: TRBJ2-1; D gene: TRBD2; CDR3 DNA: TGCGCCAGCAGCCTGCACGGGACTAGCGGTTACAATGAGCAGTTCTTC; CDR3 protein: CASSLHGTSGYNEQFF
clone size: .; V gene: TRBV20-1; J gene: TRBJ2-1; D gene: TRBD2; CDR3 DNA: TGCAGTGCTAGAGATACGACTAGCGGGAGGGCCTACAATGAGCAGTTCTTC; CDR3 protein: CSARDTTSGRAYNEQFF
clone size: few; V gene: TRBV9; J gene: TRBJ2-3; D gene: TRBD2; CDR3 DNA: TGTGCCAGCAGCGTAGTGGCTAGCGGGGCGGATACGCAGTATTTT; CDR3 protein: CASSVVASGADTQYF
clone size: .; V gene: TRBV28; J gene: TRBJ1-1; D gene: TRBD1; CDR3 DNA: TGTGCCAGCCTTTTGACAGGGGTGACTGAAGCTTTCTTT; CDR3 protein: CASLLTGVTEAFF
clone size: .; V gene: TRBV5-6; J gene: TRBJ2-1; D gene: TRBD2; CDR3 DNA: TGTGCCAGCAGCTTAAATAGCGGGAGAAGCTTTCTGGAGCAGTTCTTC; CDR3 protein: CASSLNSGRSFLEQFF
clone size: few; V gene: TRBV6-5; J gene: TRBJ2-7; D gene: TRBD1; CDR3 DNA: TGTGCCAGCAGTTACTCGAGGACAGGAGGACGTGGCTACGAGCAGTACTTC; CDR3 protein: CASSYSRTGGRGYEQYF
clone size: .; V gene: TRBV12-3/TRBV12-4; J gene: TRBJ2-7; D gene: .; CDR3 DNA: TGTGCCAGCAGTACGAGGGGGAGGGAGCAGTACTTC; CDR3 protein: CASSTRGREQYF